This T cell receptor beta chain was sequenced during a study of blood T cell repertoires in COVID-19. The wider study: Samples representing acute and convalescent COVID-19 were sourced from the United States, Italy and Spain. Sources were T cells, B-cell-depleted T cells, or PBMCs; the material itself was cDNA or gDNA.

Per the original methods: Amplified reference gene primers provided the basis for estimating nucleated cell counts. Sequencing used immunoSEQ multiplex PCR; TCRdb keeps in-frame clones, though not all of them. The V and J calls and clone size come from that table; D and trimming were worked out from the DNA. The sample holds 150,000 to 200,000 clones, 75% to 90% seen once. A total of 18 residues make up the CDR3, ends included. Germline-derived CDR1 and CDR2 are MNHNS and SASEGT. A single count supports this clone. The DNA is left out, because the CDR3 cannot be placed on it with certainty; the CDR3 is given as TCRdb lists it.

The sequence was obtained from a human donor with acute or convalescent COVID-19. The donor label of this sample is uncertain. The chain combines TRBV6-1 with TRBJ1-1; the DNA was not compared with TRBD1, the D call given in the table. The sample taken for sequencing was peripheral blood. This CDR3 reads CASSELNFGPGFITEAFF.